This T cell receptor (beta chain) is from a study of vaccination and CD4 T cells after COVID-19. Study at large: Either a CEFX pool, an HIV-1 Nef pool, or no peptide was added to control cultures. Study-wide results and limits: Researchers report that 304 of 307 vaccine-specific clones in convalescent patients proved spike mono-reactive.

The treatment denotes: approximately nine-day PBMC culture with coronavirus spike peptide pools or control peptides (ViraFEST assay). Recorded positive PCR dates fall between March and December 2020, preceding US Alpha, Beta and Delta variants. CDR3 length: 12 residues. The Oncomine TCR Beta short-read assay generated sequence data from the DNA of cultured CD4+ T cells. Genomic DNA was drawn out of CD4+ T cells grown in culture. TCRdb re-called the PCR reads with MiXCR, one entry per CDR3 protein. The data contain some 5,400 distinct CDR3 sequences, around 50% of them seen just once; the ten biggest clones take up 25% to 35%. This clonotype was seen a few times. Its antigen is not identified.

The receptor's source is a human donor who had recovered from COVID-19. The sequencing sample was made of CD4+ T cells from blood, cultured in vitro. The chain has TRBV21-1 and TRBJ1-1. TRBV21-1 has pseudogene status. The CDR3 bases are TGTGCCAGCAGCAAATTAGCCACTGAAGCTTTCTTT. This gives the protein CASSKLATEAFF.